One sample yielded the 21 T cell receptor beta chains listed below, sequenced in a study of early T cells in non-severe SARS-CoV-2 infection (dated by TCRdb to the early 2020s). The library was prepared using 5' RACE. Instrument used: NextSeq 500. In-frame beta chains were kept once TCRdb had trimmed the public reads at Q25 with fastp and called clones with MiXCR. Rows matching on CDR3 protein sequence are summarized as one entry with the most common DNA and genes. A total of 20,000 to 25,000 distinct CDR3 sequences appear in this sample, roughly 4% of them only once. The ten largest clones represent over 1.3% of the sample. Sequencing was carried out using whole blood. The receptors originated from an adult who was a healthcare worker with PCR-confirmed SARS-CoV-2 infection or an uninfected control (not recorded which).

This clonotype was counted at least ten times. The rearrangement joins TRBV11-2 to TRBJ1-1; no clear D. V was cut by 0 bases and J by 10 bases, with 18 bases left in between. The germline V gene has CDR1 SGHAT and CDR2 FQNNGV. The CDR3 sequence is 15 residues long. The CDR3 sequence is CASSLDLIQFRRAFF. CDR3 DNA sequence: TGTGCCAGCAGCTTAGATTTAATCCAGTTTCGGCGAGCTTTCTTT.

This clonotype is labeled large (0.1 to 1%). V usage is TRBV7-3 and J usage is TRBJ2-3, with D perhaps TRBD1 or TRBD2 (5 bases each). This CDR3 contains 15 residues. CDR1 is SGHTA and CDR2 is FQGTGA in the germline V gene. V lost 3 bases and J 2 bases, leaving 12 bases between the germline ends. CDR3 protein: CASSFWGNPTDTQYF. The CDR3 nucleotides read TGTGCCAGCAGCTTTTGGGGGAACCCCACAGATACGCAGTATTTT.

This chain connects TRBV12-3 or TRBV12-4 to TRBJ1-1, with D tentatively TRBD1 (5 bases). The CDR3 runs 13 residues. Trimming cost V 5 bases and J 9 bases, with 16 bases left between them. Written as DNA, the CDR3 is TGTGCCAGCAGTGTGCCGGGACGCCTAAAAGCTTTCTTT. As protein: CASSVPGRLKAFF.

This clonotype was picked up many times. The rearrangement links TRBV7-2 to TRBJ2-7; 7 bases agree with TRBD1. The CDR3 runs to 15 residues. CDR1 is SGHTA, CDR2 FQGNSA, per germline. Germline trimming cut 4 bases from V and 4 bases from J; bases unmatched to any gene: 10. CDR3 nucleotide sequence: TGTGCCAGCAGCTCCTACAGGGGACCGCCTTACGAGCAGTACTTC. Its translation is CASSSYRGPPYEQYF. The whole variable domain, filled in from reference TRBV7-2 and TRBJ2-7, reads GAGVSQSPSNKVTEKGKDVELRCDPISGHTALYWYRQSLGQGLEFLIYFQGNSAPDKSGLPSDRFSAERTGGSVSTLTIQRTQQEDSAVYLCASSSYRGPPYEQYFGPGTRLTVT.

This clonotype showed up many times. V usage is TRBV12-3 or TRBV12-4 and J usage is TRBJ2-1; 8 nucleotides align to TRBD2. The CDR3 is 13 amino acids. The V gene end was trimmed by 10 bases and the J gene end by 7 bases; junction bases not matched to a gene: 9. The CDR3 protein is CAIAGGAWNEQFF. The CDR3 region has the DNA TGTGCCATAGCCGGGGGGGCCTGGAATGAGCAGTTCTTC.

The chain combines TRBV20-1 with TRBJ1-2; D not certain. CDR1 is DFQATT, CDR2 SNEGSKA, per germline (reference sequence). V lost 1 base, J lost 0 bases, and 21 bases lay in between. The CDR3 covers 18 residues. CDR3 in DNA: TGCAGTGCTAGAGGCTTCGGAGAGGAGGTTCGGGCTAACTATGGCTACACCTTC. The encoded protein is CSARGFGEEVRANYGYTF.

This clonotype was found many times. The V gene is TRBV4-2, the J gene TRBJ2-7; D call uncertain. The CDR3 spans 14 residues. Trimming stripped 1 base from V and 0 bases from J, with 7 bases between. Germline V gene data show CDR1 as LGHNA and CDR2 as YNFKEQ. The CDR3 spells CASSQGASSYEQYF. In DNA, the CDR3 is TGTGCCAGCAGCCAAGGGGCCAGCTCCTACGAGCAGTACTTC.

In this sample, this clonotype turned up many times. The gene calls are TRBV7-8 and TRBJ2-2; the D is unclear. CDR3 size: 12 residues. Per germline, CDR1 SGHVS and CDR2 FQNEAQ. V lost 11 bases, J lost 1 base, and 8 bases lay in between. In DNA, the CDR3 is TGTGCCCAACCCCGGAACACCGGGGAGCTGTTTTTT. Translating gives CAQPRNTGELFF. The whole variable domain, remainder taken from reference TRBV7-8 and TRBJ2-2, is GAGVSQSPRYKVAKRGQDVALRCDPISGHVSLFWYQQALGQGPEFLTYFQNEAQLDKSGLPSDRFFAERPEGSVSTLKIQRTQQEDSAVYLCAQPRNTGELFFGEGSRLTVL.

The rearrangement uses TRBV7-9 and TRBJ2-4, with 8 bases identical to TRBD1. The germline gives CDR1 SEHNR, CDR2 FQNEAQ (reference sequence). The J segment lost 6 bases and the V segment lost 5 bases, leaving 6 bases of the junction unmatched. The CDR3 length is 14 residues. The CDR3 region is CASSLSTGANIQYF. DNA for the CDR3: TGTGCCAGCAGCCTCTCGACAGGGGCAAACATTCAGTACTTC.

This clonotype was seen repeatedly, ten times or more. The chain combines TRBV18 with TRBJ1-1, with 7 positions matching TRBD1. The CDR3 contains 16 residues. Looked up from germline, CDR1 is KGHSH and CDR2 is LQKENI. The junction had 11 bases not matched to a gene; V was cut back by 2 bases and J by 5 bases. CDR3 loop: CASSPNLTGRWTEAFF. CDR3 in DNA: TGTGCCAGCTCACCAAATCTGACAGGGAGGTGGACTGAAGCTTTCTTT.

This clonotype is medium-sized by share. This chain uses TRBV4-3 with TRBJ1-1; 8 nucleotides line up with TRBD1. Per the germline V gene, CDR1 is LGHNA and CDR2 is YSLEER. The CDR3 is made up of 15 amino acids. J was trimmed by 6 bases and V by 0 bases; bases with no gene match: 6. The DNA of the CDR3 is TGCGCCAGCAGCCAAGAAGGACAGGGAGGCGCTGAAGCTTTCTTT. Residues: CASSQEGQGGAEAFF.

V usage is TRBV11-2 and J usage is TRBJ1-3; D gene ambiguous. V was clipped by 0 bases and J by 1 base, with 13 bases between them. Germline loops: CDR1 SGHAT, CDR2 FQNNGV. This CDR3 has 17 amino acids. The CDR3 DNA sequence: TGTGCCAGCAGCTTAGAAGAATTCAGAACTTCTGGAAACACCATATATTTT. It yields the protein CASSLEEFRTSGNTIYF.

The V gene is TRBV7-8, the J gene TRBJ2-3, with D hard to call. The CDR3 has 13 residues. Germline lookup yields CDR1 SGHVS and CDR2 FQNEAQ. V lost 4 bases and J 4 bases, leaving 9 bases between the germline ends. The CDR3 coding sequence is TGTGCCAGCAGCTCCGCGAGTTCAGATACGCAGTATTTT. This sequence encodes CASSSASSDTQYF.

This clonotype was found many times. V gene TRBV20-1 combines with J gene TRBJ1-1; a possible D gene is TRBD1 (5 bases). Germline assignment: CDR1 DFQATT and CDR2 SNEGSKA (reference sequence). Trimming removed 7 bases from V and 4 bases from J, with 13 bases in between. This CDR3 comprises 12 residues. The CDR3 is CSVELGGTEAFF. CDR3 DNA sequence: TGCAGTGTTGAGCTGGGGGGCACTGAAGCTTTCTTT.

This clonotype was observed many times. The J gene is TRBJ2-7, the V gene TRBV30; no reliable D call. Trimming took 1 base from V and 4 from J, leaving 8 bases between them. This CDR3 comprises 12 residues. Germline CDR1 is GTSNPN and CDR2 is SVGIG (reference sequence). In DNA, the CDR3 is TGTGCCTGGAGTGGCCCCGGGTACGAGCAGTACTTC. Amino acids: CAWSGPGYEQYF.

This chain connects TRBV4-3 to TRBJ1-5; D is undetermined. Trimming removed 0 bases from V and 4 bases from J, with 10 bases in between. The V gene's germline CDR1 is LGHNA and CDR2 YSLEER. This CDR3 is built from 15 residues. The CDR3: CASSQDRRMNQPQHF. Here the CDR3 DNA reads TGCGCCAGCAGCCAAGATCGCCGAATGAATCAGCCCCAGCATTTT.

This clonotype has at least ten counts. The chain recombines TRBV11-2 with TRBJ1-2; tentative D call: TRBD1 (5 bases). V dropped 8 bases and J dropped 7 bases, with 26 bases sitting between them. In germline, CDR1 is SGHAT, CDR2 FQNNGV. This CDR3 is built from 16 residues. The CDR3 spells CASASTRGPLSGGYTF. Here the CDR3 DNA reads TGTGCCAGCGCTTCTACCCGGGGACCTCTCTCTGGTGGCTACACCTTC.

This clonotype was observed at least ten times. V and J are TRBV4-3 and TRBJ1-1; D is undetermined. Per the germline V gene, CDR1 is LGHNA and CDR2 is YSLEER. The CDR3 is 16 residues long. The V and J ends lost 1 base and 7 bases respectively, with 19 bases between them. The CDR3 region is CASSQVVAGRYGEAFF. The CDR3 bases are TGCGCCAGCAGCCAAGTAGTTGCAGGCCGTTACGGTGAAGCTTTCTTT.

By sample share, this clonotype is medium-sized. The limits of the CDR3 on the DNA are not certain, so only TCRdb's listed CDR3 is given. The chain has TRBV7-8 and TRBJ1-1. The CDR3 spans 17 residues, counting both ends. Germline V lookup: CDR1 SGHVS, CDR2 FQNEAQ. The CDR3 sequence: CASSFFFGEQTNTEAFF.

The chain carries TRBV29-1 and TRBJ2-1; the match to TRBD1 covers 7 bases. V trimming: 1 base; J trimming: 8 bases; junction bases outside the gene matches: 8. This CDR3 is built from 14 residues. In germline, CDR1 is SQVTM, CDR2 ANQGSEA. The CDR3 loop is CSVEVQGSRDEQFF. In DNA form, the CDR3 reads TGCAGCGTTGAAGTACAGGGGTCCAGGGATGAGCAGTTCTTC.

This clonotype has a count of ten or more. The V call is TRBV12-3 or TRBV12-4, the J call TRBJ1-2; D not resolved. There are 15 residues in the CDR3. Deletions cut 6 bases from V and 0 bases from J, with 14 bases between. The CDR3: CASSKTPSSNYGYTF. Here the CDR3 DNA reads TGTGCCAGCAGCAAAACACCCAGTTCTAACTATGGCTACACCTTC.